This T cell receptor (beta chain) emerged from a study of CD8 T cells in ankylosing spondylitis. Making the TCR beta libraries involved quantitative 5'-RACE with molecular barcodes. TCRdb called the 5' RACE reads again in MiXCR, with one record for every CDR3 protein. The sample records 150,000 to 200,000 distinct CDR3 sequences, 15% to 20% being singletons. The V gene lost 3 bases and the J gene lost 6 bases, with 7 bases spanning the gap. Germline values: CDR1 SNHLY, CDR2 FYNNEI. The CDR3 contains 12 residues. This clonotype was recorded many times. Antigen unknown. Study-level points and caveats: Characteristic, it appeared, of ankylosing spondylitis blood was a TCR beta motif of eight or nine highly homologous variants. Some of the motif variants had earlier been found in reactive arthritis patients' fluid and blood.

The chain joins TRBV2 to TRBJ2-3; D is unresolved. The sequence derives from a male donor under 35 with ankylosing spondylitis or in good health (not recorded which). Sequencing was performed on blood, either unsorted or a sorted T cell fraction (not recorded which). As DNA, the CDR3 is TGTGCCAGCAGTGAGAGGCGGGATACGCAGTATTTT. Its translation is CASSERRDTQYF.